Detailed here is one TCR beta chain. Its target antigen remains unknown. There are no base qualities to consult, and no much larger clone falls within one base. These data come from a study of control samples from healthy donors and cancer patients (dated by TCRdb to 2020 to 2022). The library was produced with the immunoSEQ multiplex PCR assay. TCRdb retrieved this table from immuneACCESS and kept in-frame rearrangements only. Not all clones are present; in checked studies, unresolved V genes account for under half, and no reason is known for the remainder. Within this sample are tens of thousands of clones, with about 89% of them counted one time only. More than 7% of the sample lies in the top ten. Unmatched junction bases come to 1, with V trimmed by 1 base and J by 4 bases. From the germline V gene, CDR1 is LGHNA and CDR2 is YSLEER. The CDR3 goes from the cysteine to the phenylalanine over 15 residues. The only DNA kept is the CDR3, 45 bases in frame from the first base.

Sequencing used blood. This TCR was recovered from a man over 45 in good health. The rearrangement combines TRBV4-3 with TRBJ2-1; 10 nucleotides in the junction match TRBD2. The bases read TGCGCCAGCAGCCAAGGACTAGCGGGTTACAATGAGCAGTTCTTC. It is translated as CASSQGLAGYNEQFF.